This T cell receptor beta chain came from a study of cytomegalovirus exposure and HLA in healthy donors. V dropped 5 bases and J dropped 4; count of bases not matched to a gene: 9. The CDR3 extends over 15 amino acids. Germline CDR1 is SEHNR and CDR2 is FQNEAQ (reference sequence). With regard to this clone: Its antigen is undetermined.

Whole-study findings and limits: Cytomegalovirus status, reportedly, was diagnosed with high specificity and sensitivity by the classifier.

The PCR had 60 Vbeta and 13 Jbeta primers. TCRdb's copy holds only in-frame clones and misses some; the assay was immunoSEQ multiplex PCR. The repertoire holds some 120,000 clones, with over 65% as singletons. The rearrangement uses TRBV7-9 and TRBJ2-3, with 7 bases identical to TRBD1. Sequences were obtained from PBMCs. The TCR sequence derives from a man between 25 and 39 years old in good health and CMV-seronegative. This CDR3 is CASSPSDRIADTQYF. DNA for the CDR3: TGTGCCAGCAGCCCCTCGGACAGGATCGCAGATACGCAGTATTTT.